The 6 T cell receptor beta chains in this list originate from one sample, sequenced in a study of blood T cells in healthy people across ages. A J-beta primer mix and a sample-barcoded 5' primer were used in a second PCR of roughly 6 to 11 cycles. TCRdb called the 5' RACE reads again in MiXCR, with one record for every CDR3 protein. The table lists about 1.5 million distinct CDR3 sequences, roughly two fifths of them singletons. The material sequenced was blood. All receptors come from a woman aged 18-29 years in good health.

This clonotype was seen a handful of times. V gene TRBV12-3 or TRBV12-4 combines with J gene TRBJ2-3, with 9 bases matching TRBD2. CDR3 length: 15 amino acids. The junction had 6 bases not matched to a gene; V was cut back by 3 bases and J by 5 bases. For the CDR3, the DNA is TGTGCCAGCAGTTTCGCGGGGGGGCGAGGAGATACGCAGTATTTT. Translated: CASSFAGGRGDTQYF.

This rearrangement joins TRBV7-9 to TRBJ2-3; no clear D. V lost 5 bases, J lost 0 bases, and 12 bases lay in between. Looked up from germline, CDR1 is SEHNR and CDR2 is FQNEAQ (reference sequence). This CDR3 is 15 amino acids long. The CDR3 bases are TGTGCCAGCAGCGTTAGCTCACTTAGCACAGATACGCAGTATTTT. Amino acid sequence: CASSVSSLSTDTQYF.

The chain uses TRBV12-3 or TRBV12-4 and TRBJ2-7; weak D call: TRBD1 (6 bases). The CDR3 length is 15 residues. Trimming pared 6 bases from V and 7 bases from J, leaving 22 bases between. The CDR3 coding sequence is TGTGCCAGCAGGGAAGACCCGGGACAACTAGGGGAGCAGTACTTC. It encodes CASREDPGQLGEQYF.

This chain connects TRBV5-6 to TRBJ2-3; no reliable D call. CDR1 SGHDT and CDR2 YYEEEE come from the germline V gene. This CDR3 is built from 16 residues. V was trimmed by 1 base and J by 2 bases, leaving 14 bases between them. The CDR3 protein is CASSLKATFFTDTQYF. The CDR3 DNA is TGTGCCAGCAGCTTGAAGGCGACCTTCTTCACAGATACGCAGTATTTT.

There are a few counts of this clonotype. The V call is TRBV29-1, the J call TRBJ2-1; D is undetermined. The germline V and J ends were trimmed by 5 bases and 0 bases, with 8 bases remaining between them. Germline V gene data show CDR1 as SQVTM and CDR2 as ANQGSEA. CDR3 size: 13 residues. The CDR3 coding sequence is TGCAGCGTTTTGGAGAGCTCCTACAATGAGCAGTTCTTC. It is translated as CSVLESSYNEQFF.

The V gene is TRBV29-1, the J gene TRBJ1-1, with D possibly matching TRBD1 (5 bases). Looked up from germline, CDR1 is SQVTM and CDR2 is ANQGSEA. V lost 5 bases to trimming and J lost 4 bases, with 14 bases between them. The CDR3 loop spans 13 amino acids. In DNA form, the CDR3 reads TGCAGCGTTATGGGGCAGGGTCTCACTGAAGCTTTCTTT. This codes for CSVMGQGLTEAFF.